This T cell receptor (beta chain) emerged from a study of graft-versus-host responses after intestinal transplantation. Study-level information: Every one of the recipients received anti-thymocyte globulin induction and afterwards took tacrolimus and steroids for approximately 3 years. Whole-study findings and limits: GvH clones occurred in recipient marrow; some first appeared in ileum or blood. Early post-transplant HvG declines tracked with peak circulating GvH clone levels.

Per the germline V gene, CDR1 is GTSNPN and CDR2 is SVGIG (reference sequence). The CDR3 has 14 residues. Trimming cost V 3 bases and J 4 bases, with 12 bases left between them. Clones were sequenced by immunoSEQ multiplex PCR, and TCRdb holds only the in-frame ones, with some missing. The sample has about 97,000 clones, 85% to 95% seen once. Concerning this clone itself: Its matching antigen is unknown.

V usage is TRBV30 and J usage is TRBJ1-4; TRBD1 might be the D (6 bases). Sequenced material: unstimulated CD8+ T cells sorted from spleen or lymph node cells, taken before transplant. The clonotype originates from a human donor who was the organ donor for an intestinal transplant. CDR3 bases: TGTGCCTGGAGCTCCGGGACAAGTAATGAAAAACTGTTTTTT. Protein: CAWSSGTSNEKLFF.